Listed below are T cell receptor beta chains from one sample, sequenced in a study of T cells in Graves' hyperthyroidism and ophthalmopathy. MiXCR was run by TCRdb on the multiplex PCR reads, yielding one entry per CDR3 protein. The sample lists 550,000 to 700,000 distinct CDR3 sequences; around 45% were seen once. Sequenced input: peripheral blood or thyroid tissue (not recorded which). Source of these receptors: an adult woman with Graves' disease, either hyperthyroidism or ophthalmopathy (not recorded which). Each CDR3 is given with its conserved first and last residue. D genes are given only for firm matches. The listing skips clone size in some rows; elsewhere it reads once, few, many or a size class.

>TRBV7-9|TRBJ2-5|TRBD2|many
TGTGCCAGCAGGGACGGACTAGCGGGGCACCAAGAGACCCAGTACTTC
CASRDGLAGHQETQYF
>TRBV12-3/TRBV12-4|TRBJ2-3|NA|NA
TGTGCCAGCACTTGGGGAACAGATACGCAGTATTTT
CASTWGTDTQYF
>TRBV15|TRBJ2-5|NA|many
TGTGCCACCAGCAGGGAGGGCAACCAAGAGACCCAGTACTTC
CATSREGNQETQYF
>TRBV5-1|TRBJ1-2|TRBD1|many
TGCGCCAGCAGCTTGGCCACCGGGACAGGGGGCTATGGCTACACCTTC
CASSLATGTGGYGYTF
>TRBV12-5|TRBJ2-7|NA|many
TGTGCTAGTGGCGTAGGACCCTACGAGCAGTACTTC
CASGVGPYEQYF
>TRBV15|TRBJ2-5|TRBD2|many
TGTGCCACCAGCAGAGGGCTAGCGGGTCAAGAGACCCAGTACTTC
CATSRGLAGQETQYF
>TRBV19|TRBJ2-3|NA|NA
TGTGCCAGTGGGACACCTCTGGGGGCAGATACGCAGTATTTT
CASGTPLGADTQYF
>TRBV13|TRBJ1-1|NA|many
TGTGCCAGCAGCGCCTCCGAATCCCCCAAAGCTTTCTTT
CASSASESPKAFF
>TRBV25-1|TRBJ2-2|NA|NA
TGTGCCAGCAGTGAATGGTCCTGGGGACGGACGAACACCGGGGAGCTGTTTTTT
CASSEWSWGRTNTGELFF
>TRBV5-8|TRBJ2-5|NA|many
TGTGCCAGCAGCTTGCGACAAGCCAAAGAGACCCAGTACTTC
CASSLRQAKETQYF
>TRBV7-2|TRBJ2-7|NA|many
TGTGCCAGCAGCTTAAAGGATCGCCACTCCTACGAGCAGTACTTC
CASSLKDRHSYEQYF
>TRBV20-1|TRBJ1-4|TRBD1|NA
TGCAGTGCAGACCGGACAGGAACTAATGAAAAACTGTTTTTT
CSADRTGTNEKLFF
>TRBV5-1|TRBJ2-5|NA|NA
TGCGCCAGCAGCTTGGACGGAGAGAGTCCGGAGACCCAGTACTTC
CASSLDGESPETQYF
>TRBV7-6|TRBJ2-6|TRBD1|once
TGTGCCAGCAGCTTAGAGCAAGGGGGCGCGGTCGCTGGGGCCAACGTCCTGACTTTC
CASSLEQGGAVAGANVLTF
>TRBV10-3|TRBJ2-5|TRBD2|NA
TGTGCCATCGGGAGGGAGGTGACGACCCAGTACTTC
CAIGREVTTQYF
>TRBV3-1|TRBJ2-7|TRBD2|NA
TGTGCCAGCACCCAATCTAGCGGGAGGGCCCTCGAGCAGTACTTC
CASTQSSGRALEQYF
>TRBV10-3|TRBJ1-6|NA|NA
TGTGCCATCAGTGATACAGGGATAGATTCACCCCTCCACTTT
CAISDTGIDSPLHF
>TRBV7-2|TRBJ2-2|NA|NA
TGTGCCAGCAGAATGGGCCTGTTGAACACCGGGGAGCTGTTTTTT
CASRMGLLNTGELFF
>TRBV27|TRBJ1-4|TRBD1|few
TGTGCCAGCAGTACAGGGGTTGCTAATGAAAAACTGTTTTTT
CASSTGVANEKLFF
>TRBV20-1|TRBJ2-7|NA|many
TGCAGTGCTAGAACTCAAGACCGCTCCTACGAGCAGTACTTC
CSARTQDRSYEQYF
>TRBV7-9|TRBJ2-7|NA|once
TGTGCCAGCAGTGTGGACCCCCCTACTATGGAGCAGTACTTC
CASSVDPPTMEQYF
>TRBV11-2|TRBJ2-7|NA|once
TGTGCCAGCAGCTATAGAGTACGCGACGAGCAGTACTTC
CASSYRVRDEQYF
>TRBV2|TRBJ2-7|NA|NA
TGTGCCAGCACGGGCAGGGGTTCCGCCGAGCAGTACTTC
CASTGRGSAEQYF
>TRBV15|TRBJ1-6|NA|NA
TGTGCCACCAGCAGAGACTTATGGGTGAGGACCTATAATTCACCCCTCCACTTT
CATSRDLWVRTYNSPLHF
>TRBV29-1|TRBJ1-2|NA|NA
TGCAGCGTTGAGTTGCGGGGCAGTCGCAGCTATGGCTACACCTTC
CSVELRGSRSYGYTF
>TRBV2|TRBJ1-4|TRBD1|NA
TGTGCCAGCAGTGAGGCAGGGGGCGCTGGAAAACTGTTTTTT
CASSEAGGAGKLFF
>TRBV24-1|TRBJ2-5|NA|many
TGTGCCACCAGTGTGCAGGACCAAGAGACCCAGTACTTC
CATSVQDQETQYF
>TRBV15|TRBJ2-7|TRBD2|many
TGTGCCACCAGCAGAGATCGGACTAGCGGATTTTACTTC
CATSRDRTSGFYF
>TRBV5-1|TRBJ1-5|NA|many
TGCGCCAGCAGCTGGGGGGACCTGGGCAATCAGCCCCAGCATTTT
CASSWGDLGNQPQHF
>TRBV7-2|TRBJ2-5|NA|few
TGTGCCAGCAGCTTAATGCTACAAGAGACCCAGTACTTC
CASSLMLQETQYF
>TRBV7-8|TRBJ2-7|TRBD1|many
TGTGCCAGCAGCCCGGGGACAGTCGAGCAGTACTTC
CASSPGTVEQYF
>TRBV5-4|TRBJ2-7|NA|NA
TGTGCCAGCAGCTTGTTCGGGTACTACGAGCAGTACTTC
CASSLFGYYEQYF
>TRBV7-9|TRBJ1-1|NA|NA
TGTGCCAGCAGCGGGACCGGGACACTGAACACTGAAGCTTTCTTT
CASSGTGTLNTEAFF
>TRBV15|TRBJ2-5|NA|many
TGTGCCACCAGCAGGGGCGAGGGCTCTGTCGAGACCCAGTACTTC
CATSRGEGSVETQYF
>TRBV6-1|TRBJ1-2|TRBD1|many
TGTGCCAGCAGTGAAGGGGACAGGTACTATGGCTACACCTTC
CASSEGDRYYGYTF
>TRBV6-1|TRBJ1-5|NA|many
TGTGCCAGCAGTGAATGGGCGGGTAGCAATCAGCCCCAGCATTTT
CASSEWAGSNQPQHF
>TRBV20-1|TRBJ2-2|NA|NA
TGCAGTGCCGGGGGACACGGGGAGCTGTTTTTT
CSAGGHGELFF
>TRBV7-8|TRBJ2-5|TRBD2|many
TGTGCCAGCAGCTGGTTAGCGGGAGCGCCCGAGACCCAGTACTTC
CASSWLAGAPETQYF
>TRBV10-3|TRBJ2-7|TRBD1|NA
TGTGCCAGCCGACAGGGATTCTACGAGCAGTACTTC
CASRQGFYEQYF
>TRBV5-1|TRBJ1-2|NA|many
TGCGCCAGCAGCTTGAACGGGGGGGCGTTCTATGGCTACACCTTC
CASSLNGGAFYGYTF
>TRBV11-2|TRBJ1-2|TRBD1|NA
TGTGCCAGCAGCTCCACCTCAGGACAGGGCAATGGCTACACCTTC
CASSSTSGQGNGYTF
>TRBV7-9|TRBJ2-7|NA|NA
TGTGCCAGCAGGGGGGGACAAATTTACGAGCAGTACTTC
CASRGGQIYEQYF
>TRBV7-3|TRBJ1-1|NA|once
TGTGCCAGCAGCTTCAGCGGAGTCATGAACACTGAAGCTTTCTTT
CASSFSGVMNTEAFF